This T cell receptor beta chain was identified in a study of response to subunit inactivated influenza vaccine. Study-level points and caveats: T cells newly recruited by each seasonal influenza vaccination are few, the authors suggested.

TCRdb called the RT-PCR reads again in MiXCR, with one record for every CDR3 protein. Of about 800,000 distinct CDR3 sequences listed, around 21% were seen once; the top ten hold about a tenth. As for this clonotype: Its target is unknown.

V was trimmed by 0 bases and J by 4 bases, leaving 18 bases between them. The CDR3 is 16 amino acids. Germline CDR1 reads SQVTM; CDR2 reads ANQGSEA. The chain has TRBV29-1 and TRBJ2-5; D could derive from TRBD1 or TRBD2 (5 bases each). This TCR was recovered from a man in his forties or fifties who received an inactivated influenza vaccine. The sequences come from PBMCs from blood, collected about 5 days after vaccination. CDR3: CSVEDHRGRRRETQYF. The CDR3 region has the DNA TGCAGCGTTGAAGATCATCGGGGCCGCCGTCGAGAGACCCAGTACTTC.